These 26 T cell receptor beta chains were sequenced from one sample in a study of blood T cell repertoires in COVID-19. Method: immunoSEQ multiplex PCR; TCRdb's copy keeps in-frame clones and lacks some. The repertoire holds about 170,000 clones, with approximately 87% as singletons. The sample comprised peripheral blood. These receptors originate from a man between 18 and 29 years old with active or convalescent COVID-19.

The chain couples TRBV6-5 to TRBJ2-7, with TRBD2 matching over 8 bases. The ends lost 2 bases at V and 3 bases at J; junction bases unmatched: 9. Looked up from germline, CDR1 is MNHEY and CDR2 is SVGAGI. The CDR3 spans 16 residues. For the CDR3, the DNA is TGTGCCAGCAGTTACACACGGGGCCGGGAGGGCTACGAGCAGTACTTC. This sequence encodes CASSYTRGREGYEQYF.

The V gene is TRBV5-5, the J gene TRBJ1-5; D uncertain. The CDR3 has 15 amino acids. Trimming stripped 2 bases from V and 4 bases from J, with 13 bases between. Per the germline V gene, CDR1 is SGHKS and CDR2 is YYEKEE (reference sequence). CDR3 amino acids: CASSFGQAGNQPQHF. CDR3 sequence (DNA): TGTGCCAGCAGCTTTGGGCAGGCCGGAAATCAGCCCCAGCATTTT.

This clone was detected a few times. In nucleotides, the CDR3 is TGTGCCAGCAGTTTGGCTAGCGCTATCTACAATGAGCAGTTCTTC. This sequence encodes CASSLASAIYNEQFF. V is TRBV6-2 or TRBV6-3 and J is TRBJ2-1, with D perhaps TRBD2 (6 bases). The ends were cut back, 4 bases at V and 3 bases at J, with 13 bases in the middle. From germline, CDR1 is MNHEY and CDR2 SVGEGT. The CDR3 has 15 residues.

The gene calls are TRBV6-4 and TRBJ1-1; the D gene is possibly TRBD1 (5 bases). CDR1 MRHNA and CDR2 SNTAGT come from the germline V gene. The CDR3 runs to 14 residues. Trimming shortened V by 5 bases and J by 0 bases, and 10 bases separated the two germline ends. Here the CDR3 DNA reads TGTGCCAGCAGTAGGACACCTATGAACACTGAAGCTTTCTTT. This sequence encodes CASSRTPMNTEAFF.

V is TRBV5-1 and J is TRBJ2-7; the D gene is possibly TRBD1 (5 bases). With 5 bases removed from V and 0 bases from J, the gap between germline ends came to 15 bases. CDR3 length: 15 amino acids. From germline, CDR1 is SGHRS and CDR2 YFSETQ. This CDR3 is CASRLQQVTSYEQYF. The CDR3 DNA sequence: TGCGCCAGCAGACTTCAACAGGTTACCTCCTACGAGCAGTACTTC. The whole variable domain, filled in from reference TRBV5-1 and TRBJ2-7, reads KAGVTQTPRYLIKTRGQQVTLSCSPISGHRSVSWYQQTPGQGLQFLFEYFSETQRNKGNFPGRFSGRQFSNSRSEMNVSTLELGDSALYLCASRLQQVTSYEQYFGPGTRLTVT.

CDR3: CASSVSEGNTIYF. In DNA, the CDR3 is TGTGCCAGCAGCGTTTCGGAGGGGAACACCATATATTTT. V usage is TRBV9 and J usage is TRBJ1-3; TRBD1 is a possible D gene (5 bases). V was shortened by 2 bases and J by 7 bases, with 10 bases between the two germline ends. CDR3 size: 13 residues. Germline-derived CDR1 and CDR2 are SGDLS and YYNGEE.

The chain links TRBV5-5 to TRBJ1-5; no reliable D call. Germline-derived CDR1 and CDR2 are SGHKS and YYEKEE (reference sequence). The CDR3 consists of 15 residues. The V gene lost 0 bases and the J gene lost 1 base, with 8 bases spanning the gap. The DNA for the CDR3 is TGTGCCAGCAGCTTGGGAGGGCCGAGCAATCAGCCCCAGCATTTT. Its protein is CASSLGGPSNQPQHF.

A few counts support this clone. The chain has TRBV29-1 and TRBJ1-1; 8 positions match TRBD1. The CDR3 runs 14 residues. Germline V gene sequence: CDR1 SQVTM, CDR2 ANQGSEA. The ends lost 7 bases at V and 1 base at J; junction bases unmatched: 8. CDR3 loop: CSAGRGQGNTEAFF. The CDR3 bases are TGCAGCGCTGGACGTGGACAGGGGAACACTGAAGCTTTCTTT.

This clone occurred a few times. V usage is TRBV4-1 and J usage is TRBJ2-7; the match to TRBD2 covers 7 bases. The germline gives CDR1 MGHRA, CDR2 YSYEKL. The J segment lost 7 bases and the V segment lost 3 bases, leaving 21 bases of the junction unmatched. The CDR3 runs 18 residues. The CDR3 loop is CASSHPEPGGPNWAEQYF. CDR3 nucleotide sequence: TGCGCCAGCAGCCACCCCGAACCGGGAGGACCGAACTGGGCGGAGCAGTACTTC.

V and J are TRBV5-1 and TRBJ1-2; D is ambiguous. The V and J ends lost 3 bases and 0 bases respectively, with 15 bases between them. This CDR3 has 16 residues. The germline CDR1 and CDR2 sequences are SGHRS and YFSETQ. The CDR3 loop reads CASSSHPALANYGYTF. As DNA, the CDR3 is TGCGCCAGCAGCTCCCACCCCGCCCTAGCTAACTATGGCTACACCTTC. Full variable domain (outside the CDR3, taken from reference TRBV5-1 and TRBJ1-2): KAGVTQTPRYLIKTRGQQVTLSCSPISGHRSVSWYQQTPGQGLQFLFEYFSETQRNKGNFPGRFSGRQFSNSRSEMNVSTLELGDSALYLCASSSHPALANYGYTFGSGTRLTVV.

This chain links TRBV14 with TRBJ2-6, with D possibly TRBD2 on 5 matching bases. CDR1 is SGHDN and CDR2 is FVKESK in the germline V gene. The CDR3 covers 17 residues. The germline V and J ends were trimmed by 1 base and 0 bases, with 10 bases remaining between them. The CDR3 DNA follows: TGTGCCAGCAGCCAAGCTCGGGGTAACTCTGGGGCCAACGTCCTGACTTTC. As protein: CASSQARGNSGANVLTF.

CDR3 residues: CASSDGTGDHYGYTF. In nucleotides, the CDR3 is TGTGCCAGCAGCGACGGGACAGGGGACCACTATGGCTACACCTTC. The chain recombines TRBV11-2 with TRBJ1-2; 10 bases agree with TRBD1. Germline V CDR1 and CDR2: SGHAT, FQNNGV. The CDR3 spans 15 residues. J gave up 3 bases and V 5 bases, and 6 bases lay outside the gene matches.

Comments on this clone: This is likely a read error, given that the CDR3 carries no conserved phenylalanine or tryptophan at its end. Because the CDR3's place on the DNA is in doubt, the DNA is left out and the CDR3 is given as listed by TCRdb. The chain has TRBV11-2 and TRBJ1-6; TRBD1 is the table's D call and was not checked against the DNA. From its first to its last residue, the CDR3 has 10 amino acids. The germline V gene has CDR1 SGHAT and CDR2 FQNNGV. The CDR3 here is CASRSGQGRV.

In its sample, this clone was seen once. The chain employs TRBV13 and TRBJ1-5; D perhaps matches TRBD1 (6 bases). V was cut by 4 bases and J by 2 bases, with 18 bases left in between. CDR1 and CDR2 (germline): PRHDT, FYEKMQ (reference sequence). This CDR3 contains 17 residues. CDR3 region: CASSYTHAGAGNQPQHF. CDR3 bases: TGTGCCAGCAGCTATACCCACGCGGGGGCTGGCAATCAGCCCCAGCATTTT.

The chain carries TRBV7-2 and TRBJ2-3; 8 bases match TRBD1. After removal of 5 bases from V and 1 base from J, the junction contained 2 bases not matched to a gene. The germline gives CDR1 SGHTA, CDR2 FQGNSA. This CDR3 has 14 amino acids. CDR3 region: CASSLTGGTDTQYF. CDR3 nucleotide sequence: TGTGCCAGCAGCCTGACAGGGGGCACAGATACGCAGTATTTT.

The chain combines TRBV7-2 with TRBJ2-7; D perhaps matches TRBD2 (5 bases). Germline CDR1 and CDR2: SGHTA and FQGNSA. V lost 1 base, J lost 7 bases, and 11 bases lay in between. The CDR3 consists of 13 residues. The chain's CDR3 is CASSLGASWEQYF. In DNA, the CDR3 is TGTGCCAGCAGCTTAGGGGCTAGCTGGGAGCAGTACTTC.

V and J are TRBV5-1 and TRBJ1-1; D is possibly TRBD1 (5 bases). Trimming stripped 0 bases from V and 1 base from J, with 10 bases between. Germline-derived CDR1 and CDR2 are SGHRS and YFSETQ. The CDR3 totals 15 residues. CDR3 loop: CASSLGGLGNTEAFF. As DNA, the CDR3 is TGCGCCAGCAGCTTGGGGGGACTCGGGAACACTGAAGCTTTCTTT.

The CDR3 region is CASSLGQANTEAFF. In DNA, the CDR3 is TGTGCCAGCAGCCTGGGACAGGCGAACACTGAAGCTTTCTTT. The chain employs TRBV5-4 and TRBJ1-1; TRBD1 agrees at 8 bases. With 4 bases clipped from V and 1 base from J, the junction kept 3 bases outside the gene matches. Germline values: CDR1 SGHNT, CDR2 YYREEE (reference sequence). The CDR3 consists of 14 residues.

V is TRBV5-1 and J is TRBJ2-1, with D possibly matching TRBD1 (6 bases). The germline CDR1 and CDR2 sequences are SGHRS and YFSETQ. V lost 2 bases and J lost 4, with 16 bases in between. This CDR3 contains 16 residues. CDR3 nucleotide sequence: TGCGCCAGCAGCTTTACCAGAGGGGGAGATTACAATGAGCAGTTCTTC. It encodes CASSFTRGGDYNEQFF.

This rearrangement joins TRBV6-4 to TRBJ2-3; TRBD1 matches 10 bases. Germline CDR1 MRHNA, CDR2 SNTAGT. The trim removed 5 bases at V and 1 base at J, leaving 3 bases unmatched. The CDR3 is 15 residues long. The DNA for the CDR3 is TGTGCCAGCAGTAGGACAGGGGGAGGCACAGATACGCAGTATTTT. This encodes CASSRTGGGTDTQYF.

V and J are TRBV20-1 and TRBJ2-1; 8 nucleotides align to TRBD2. CDR1 and CDR2 from the germline V gene are DFQATT and SNEGSKA (reference sequence). V shed 3 bases, J shed 3 bases, and the junction held 10 bases outside the gene matches. The CDR3 loop spans 16 amino acids. CDR3 amino acids: CSASGPAGAFYNEQFF. Here the CDR3 DNA reads TGCAGTGCTAGTGGTCCAGCGGGAGCATTCTACAATGAGCAGTTCTTC.

The chain combines TRBV7-9 with TRBJ2-3; D possibly corresponds to TRBD2 (5 bases). Trimming removed 5 bases at V and 2 bases at J, with 14 bases between. Germline assignment: CDR1 SEHNR and CDR2 FQNEAQ (reference sequence). There are 15 residues in the CDR3. The CDR3 protein is CASSPTDFFTDTQYF. Here the CDR3 DNA reads TGTGCCAGCAGCCCGACGGACTTCTTCACAGATACGCAGTATTTT.

This clone was counted only a few times. This rearrangement joins TRBV18 to TRBJ2-7; D ambiguous. CDR3 length equals 15 residues. Germline V CDR1 and CDR2: KGHSH, LQKENI. V lost 3 bases and J lost 3, with 15 bases in between. Written as DNA, the CDR3 is TGTGCCAGCTCACCTCTTAATCTCGCGTACTACGAGCAGTACTTC. Its translation is CASSPLNLAYYEQYF.

The V call is TRBV7-6, the J call TRBJ2-1; 9 positions agree with TRBD2. V trimming: 5 bases; J trimming: 4 bases; junction bases outside the gene matches: 6. Germline V lookup: CDR1 SGHVS, CDR2 FNYEAQ. This CDR3 has 15 amino acids. The CDR3 loop is CASSIDSGGYNEQFF. The CDR3, as DNA: TGTGCCAGCAGCATAGATAGCGGGGGTTACAATGAGCAGTTCTTC.

The rearrangement uses TRBV5-1 and TRBJ1-6; tentatively, D is TRBD1 (6 bases). The CDR3 is 13 amino acids. Trimming took off 4 bases at V and 6 bases at J, with 8 bases between the two ends. Looked up from germline, CDR1 is SGHRS and CDR2 is YFSETQ. Here the CDR3 DNA reads TGCGCCAGCAGCCCGGACAGTAATTCACCCCTCCACTTT. As protein: CASSPDSNSPLHF.

The J gene is TRBJ1-5, the V gene TRBV6-5; TRBD1 is a possible D gene (5 bases). With 6 bases removed from V and 3 bases from J, the gap between germline ends came to 9 bases. This CDR3 region has 13 residues. Germline CDR1 and CDR2: MNHEY and SVGAGI. The CDR3 nucleotides read TGTGCCAGCAGGGAGGGGAACAATCAGCCCCAGCATTTT. It is translated as CASREGNNQPQHF.